This TCR beta chain was captured by sequencing in a study of T cells in Graves' hyperthyroidism and ophthalmopathy. The study, taken as a whole, reports: In the blood, most expanded thyroid clonotypes above 0.001 appeared as well. The model foresaw ophthalmopathy a median roughly 6 months prior to onset.

It was RNA transcripts that yielded the amplified TCR beta CDR3 regions. The HTBI primer set was used in a first-round RT-PCR of the TCR CDR3. TCRdb fed the multiplex PCR reads into MiXCR, producing one record per CDR3 protein. The sample carries more than 300,000 distinct CDR3 sequences, 13% to 15% recorded once. In this sample, this clonotype turned up many times. Its antigen is not known. Diagnoses were made from clinical symptoms, serum measures (thyroxine and TRAb), thyroid ultrasound and orbital computed tomography. PBMCs were derived from roughly 10 ml fresh peripheral blood. The material sequenced was blood. The sequence derives from a woman in her 30s with Graves' ophthalmopathy.

CDR3 sequence (DNA): TGTGCCAGCAGCTTAGTGCCCTTAGGACTTGGGGAAGATACGCAGTATTTT. It is translated as CASSLVPLGLGEDTQYF. This chain links TRBV7-6 with TRBJ2-3; possibly TRBD2 for D (5 bases). V shed 1 base and J shed 5 bases, with 19 bases lying between them. The CDR3 contains 17 residues. CDR1 and CDR2 (germline): SGHVS, FNYEAQ.